The T cell receptor beta chain under discussion was sequenced for a study of blood T cell repertoires in COVID-19. Overall study context: The study drew acute and convalescent COVID-19 samples from the United States, Italy and Spain. PBMCs, B-cell-depleted T cells, or T cells were the source of the cDNA or gDNA that made up the material.

Germline loops: CDR1 MNHEY, CDR2 SVGAGI. Trimming stripped 3 bases from V and 1 base from J, with 12 bases between. This CDR3 comprises 15 residues. Original analysis: By means of reference gene primer amplification, nucleated cell counts were estimated. Some clones are missing from TCRdb's copy, which holds only in-frame ones; the method was immunoSEQ multiplex PCR. V, J and clone size are taken as reported in that table, and D and trimming were inferred from the DNA itself. The table records some 80,000 clones, less than 85% of them present only once. Sequenced sample: peripheral blood. This receptor was identified in a woman of 80 years or more with active or convalescent COVID-19. This rearrangement joins TRBV6-5 to TRBJ2-5; the D gene is possibly TRBD1 (6 bases). DNA for the CDR3: TGTGCCAGCAGTTATGGGCGGACAGTCCAAGAGACCCAGTACTTC. Its translation: CASSYGRTVQETQYF.